This T cell receptor (beta chain) is from a study of memory CD4+ T cells and cytomegalovirus serostatus. The protocol was immunoSEQ multiplex PCR, while the TCRdb copy is restricted to in-frame clones and leaves out a portion. The sample contains about 96,000 clones, over 70% of which appear only once. The sort gate was single viable CD3+CD4+CD8-CD45RO+ cells for memory CD4+ T cells. After thawing, CD4+ T cells were positively selected. This clone was detected once. The CDR3 has 14 amino acids. J was trimmed by 4 bases and V by 7 bases; bases with no gene match: 8. Germline CDR1 and CDR2: MNHNS and SASEGT.

The TCR sequence derives from an adult in good health and CMV-seropositive. This chain links TRBV6-1 with TRBJ2-5, with 8 nucleotides matching TRBD1. The sample taken for sequencing was memory CD4+ T cells from blood. The CDR3 DNA sequence: TGTGCCAGCATAGGGACAGGACAGCTAGAGACCCAGTACTTC. Translation: CASIGTGQLETQYF.